The rows below give T cell receptor beta chains drawn from one sample of a study of regulatory T cells in long-lasting Graves disease. TCRdb itself ran the multiplex PCR reads through MiXCR, one entry per CDR3 protein. The table shows a few hundred thousand distinct CDR3 sequences, with roughly a quarter occurring only once. The sequenced sample was peripheral blood mononuclear cells (PBMCs), obtained when the disease was refractory, from a patient treated with antithyroid drugs. These receptor sequences come from a female donor with Graves disease. Each CDR3 is given with its conserved first and last residue. Each record gives: J gene, V gene, D gene, clone size, CDR3 protein, CDR3 DNA. A D gene is named only where the DNA matches it firmly. Clone size is not always given. Where it is, it says once, few, many or a class for expanded clones.

j_gene: TRBJ1-5
v_gene: TRBV20-1
d_gene: .
abundance: many
CDR3aa: CSAAPPGYNQPQHF
CDR3nt: TGCAGTGCTGCCCCCCCAGGGTACAATCAGCCCCAGCATTTT

j_gene: TRBJ1-3
v_gene: TRBV7-2
d_gene: TRBD1
abundance: few
CDR3aa: CASSFDRVNTIYF
CDR3nt: TGTGCCAGCAGCTTTGACAGGGTGAACACCATATATTTT

j_gene: TRBJ1-1
v_gene: TRBV5-1
d_gene: TRBD1
abundance: many
CDR3aa: CASSMGQGKNTEAFF
CDR3nt: TGCGCCAGCAGCATGGGACAGGGGAAGAACACTGAAGCTTTCTTT

j_gene: TRBJ2-7
v_gene: TRBV27
d_gene: .
abundance: few
CDR3aa: CASSLPWGPYEQYF
CDR3nt: TGTGCCAGCAGTCTCCCTTGGGGGCCCTACGAGCAGTACTTC

j_gene: TRBJ1-2
v_gene: TRBV7-3
d_gene: TRBD1
abundance: .
CDR3aa: CASSPGGTGVTGYTF
CDR3nt: TGTGCCAGCAGCCCAGGTGGGACAGGGGTAACTGGCTACACCTTC

j_gene: TRBJ1-2
v_gene: TRBV29-1
d_gene: .
abundance: many
CDR3aa: CSAYSAYYGYTF
CDR3nt: TGCAGCGCCTACTCGGCCTACTATGGCTACACCTTC

j_gene: TRBJ2-7
v_gene: TRBV6-1
d_gene: TRBD2
abundance: many
CDR3aa: CASSQSGRDSGQYF
CDR3nt: TGTGCCAGCAGTCAAAGCGGGAGAGATTCAGGGCAGTACTTC

j_gene: TRBJ2-3
v_gene: TRBV10-3
d_gene: .
abundance: .
CDR3aa: CAIRDRDSDVTDTQYF
CDR3nt: TGTGCCATCAGGGACCGGGACTCGGACGTCACAGATACGCAGTATTTT

j_gene: TRBJ2-7
v_gene: TRBV28
d_gene: TRBD2
abundance: few
CDR3aa: CASSPAGREGYEQYF
CDR3nt: TGTGCCAGCAGTCCCGCGGGGCGGGAGGGATACGAGCAGTACTTC

j_gene: TRBJ1-1
v_gene: TRBV19
d_gene: TRBD1
abundance: few
CDR3aa: CASGGQTSNTEAFF
CDR3nt: TGTGCCAGTGGGGGACAGACATCTAACACTGAAGCTTTCTTT

j_gene: TRBJ2-5
v_gene: TRBV4-3
d_gene: TRBD1
abundance: once
CDR3aa: CASSPGQTQETQYF
CDR3nt: TGCGCCAGCAGCCCGGGACAGACCCAAGAGACCCAGTACTTC

j_gene: TRBJ1-3
v_gene: TRBV5-1
d_gene: .
abundance: .
CDR3aa: CASSPLGGSGNTIYF
CDR3nt: TGCGCCAGCAGCCCGCTTGGAGGGTCCGGAAACACCATATATTTT

j_gene: TRBJ1-5
v_gene: TRBV6-1
d_gene: TRBD1
abundance: many
CDR3aa: CASSEGGGHTLYSNQPQHF
CDR3nt: TGTGCCAGCAGTGAAGGAGGGGGCCATACCCTTTATAGCAATCAGCCCCAGCATTTT

j_gene: TRBJ2-7
v_gene: TRBV10-3
d_gene: TRBD2
abundance: few
CDR3aa: CAIRSNSSGSFHEQYF
CDR3nt: TGTGCCATCAGATCCAACTCTAGCGGGAGTTTCCACGAGCAGTACTTC

j_gene: TRBJ2-7
v_gene: TRBV6-4
d_gene: .
abundance: .
CDR3aa: CASSHTRRIYSYEQYF
CDR3nt: TGTGCCAGCAGCCATACCCGTAGAATTTACTCCTACGAGCAGTACTTC

j_gene: TRBJ2-7
v_gene: TRBV6-6
d_gene: .
abundance: .
CDR3aa: CASSYSGVFFEQYF
CDR3nt: TGTGCCAGCAGTTACTCGGGGGTTTTTTTCGAGCAGTACTTC

j_gene: TRBJ2-1
v_gene: TRBV20-1
d_gene: TRBD2
abundance: once
CDR3aa: CSARDFRASGYNEQFF
CDR3nt: TGCAGTGCTAGAGATTTTAGGGCTAGCGGGTACAATGAGCAGTTCTTC

j_gene: TRBJ1-1
v_gene: TRBV20-1
d_gene: .
abundance: once
CDR3aa: CSEGDIEAFF
CDR3nt: TGCAGTGAGGGGGATATTGAAGCTTTCTTT

j_gene: TRBJ1-1
v_gene: TRBV30
d_gene: TRBD1
abundance: few
CDR3aa: CAWSAQGSNEAFF
CDR3nt: TGTGCCTGGAGTGCACAGGGGTCTAATGAAGCTTTCTTT

j_gene: TRBJ1-2
v_gene: TRBV20-1
d_gene: TRBD1
abundance: many
CDR3aa: CSAEVVQGVYGYTF
CDR3nt: TGCAGTGCCGAGGTCGTACAGGGGGTCTATGGCTACACCTTC

j_gene: TRBJ1-1
v_gene: TRBV2
d_gene: .
abundance: many
CDR3aa: CASSEPMALNTEAFF
CDR3nt: TGTGCCAGCAGTGAACCTATGGCCCTGAACACTGAAGCTTTCTTT

j_gene: TRBJ1-1
v_gene: TRBV28
d_gene: .
abundance: many
CDR3aa: CASSRGGMNTEAFF
CDR3nt: TGTGCCAGCAGTCGAGGGGGGATGAACACTGAAGCTTTCTTT

j_gene: TRBJ2-1
v_gene: TRBV7-3
d_gene: .
abundance: .
CDR3aa: CASSRGDGQFF
CDR3nt: TGTGCCAGCAGCCGAGGAGACGGTCAGTTCTTC

j_gene: TRBJ1-1
v_gene: TRBV7-9
d_gene: TRBD1
abundance: few
CDR3aa: CASSRTGGAGLPEAFF
CDR3nt: TGTGCCAGCAGCAGGACAGGGGGCGCGGGTCTCCCTGAAGCTTTCTTT

j_gene: TRBJ2-5
v_gene: TRBV6-5
d_gene: .
abundance: .
CDR3aa: CASSYFTETQYF
CDR3nt: TGTGCCAGCAGTTACTTTACGGAGACCCAGTACTTC

j_gene: TRBJ2-7
v_gene: TRBV20-1
d_gene: TRBD2
abundance: .
CDR3aa: CSAGIPGWASGRYEQYF
CDR3nt: TGCAGTGCGGGGATTCCGGGTTGGGCTAGCGGGAGGTACGAGCAGTACTTC

j_gene: TRBJ2-2
v_gene: TRBV7-9
d_gene: TRBD1
abundance: .
CDR3aa: CASSLPVAGTGTTGELFF
CDR3nt: TGTGCCAGCAGCTTACCAGTTGCCGGGACAGGGACCACCGGGGAGCTGTTTTTT

j_gene: TRBJ2-7
v_gene: TRBV7-2
d_gene: TRBD2
abundance: many
CDR3aa: CASGSGSPYEQYF
CDR3nt: TGTGCCAGCGGGAGCGGGAGCCCCTACGAGCAGTACTTC

j_gene: TRBJ2-7
v_gene: TRBV9
d_gene: TRBD2
abundance: .
CDR3aa: CASSVGPSGRNEQYF
CDR3nt: TGTGCCAGCAGCGTAGGCCCTAGCGGGAGGAACGAGCAGTACTTC

j_gene: TRBJ2-1
v_gene: TRBV5-1
d_gene: .
abundance: .
CDR3aa: CASSLEGLTNNEQFF
CDR3nt: TGCGCCAGCAGCTTGGAGGGACTTACCAACAATGAGCAGTTCTTC

j_gene: TRBJ2-5
v_gene: TRBV29-1
d_gene: TRBD2
abundance: many
CDR3aa: CSVEVLGRGNDGTQYF
CDR3nt: TGCAGCGTTGAAGTTTTGGGGAGGGGCAACGATGGGACCCAGTACTTC

j_gene: TRBJ1-4
v_gene: TRBV5-6
d_gene: .
abundance: few
CDR3aa: CASSLAANEKLFF
CDR3nt: TGTGCCAGCAGCTTGGCCGCTAATGAAAAACTGTTTTTT

j_gene: TRBJ2-5
v_gene: TRBV28
d_gene: .
abundance: many
CDR3aa: CASLSQRLRQETQYF
CDR3nt: TGTGCCAGTCTCAGCCAGCGGCTTCGGCAAGAGACCCAGTACTTC

j_gene: TRBJ2-7
v_gene: TRBV5-1
d_gene: TRBD1
abundance: .
CDR3aa: CASSPSGGQFYEQYF
CDR3nt: TGCGCCAGCAGCCCATCAGGGGGTCAGTTCTACGAGCAGTACTTC

j_gene: TRBJ2-1
v_gene: TRBV6-1
d_gene: TRBD2
abundance: .
CDR3aa: CASSALPGLAGGKQFF
CDR3nt: TGTGCCAGCAGTGCCTTACCGGGACTAGCGGGAGGTAAGCAGTTCTTC

j_gene: TRBJ2-2
v_gene: TRBV30
d_gene: TRBD1
abundance: .
CDR3aa: CAWSSDRDVFGGELFF
CDR3nt: TGTGCCTGGAGTTCGGACAGGGACGTCTTCGGCGGGGAGCTGTTTTTT

j_gene: TRBJ1-5
v_gene: TRBV7-8
d_gene: .
abundance: many
CDR3aa: CASSLAKDSSDQPQHF
CDR3nt: TGTGCCAGCAGCTTAGCCAAAGACTCAAGTGATCAGCCCCAGCATTTT

j_gene: TRBJ1-2
v_gene: TRBV4-3
d_gene: .
abundance: few
CDR3aa: CASSPGTQYGYTF
CDR3nt: TGCGCCAGCAGCCCCGGGACGCAGTATGGCTACACCTTC

j_gene: TRBJ1-1
v_gene: TRBV12-3/TRBV12-4
d_gene: TRBD1
abundance: .
CDR3aa: CASSIGQGEAFF
CDR3nt: TGTGCCAGCAGTATAGGACAGGGTGAGGCTTTCTTT

j_gene: TRBJ2-5
v_gene: TRBV19
d_gene: TRBD2
abundance: .
CDR3aa: CASSPLSGRTQETQYF
CDR3nt: TGTGCCAGTAGTCCGTTAAGCGGGAGGACCCAAGAGACCCAGTACTTC

j_gene: TRBJ2-5
v_gene: TRBV29-1
d_gene: .
abundance: many
CDR3aa: CSVEKGGETQYF
CDR3nt: TGCAGCGTTGAAAAGGGAGGAGAGACCCAGTACTTC

j_gene: TRBJ2-2
v_gene: TRBV9
d_gene: .
abundance: .
CDR3aa: CASSVVSTGANTGELFF
CDR3nt: TGTGCCAGCAGCGTAGTTTCGACAGGAGCGAACACCGGGGAGCTGTTTTTT

j_gene: TRBJ2-5
v_gene: TRBV7-2
d_gene: TRBD2
abundance: many
CDR3aa: CASSQREGGKTQYF
CDR3nt: TGTGCCAGCAGCCAAAGGGAGGGCGGAAAGACCCAGTACTTC